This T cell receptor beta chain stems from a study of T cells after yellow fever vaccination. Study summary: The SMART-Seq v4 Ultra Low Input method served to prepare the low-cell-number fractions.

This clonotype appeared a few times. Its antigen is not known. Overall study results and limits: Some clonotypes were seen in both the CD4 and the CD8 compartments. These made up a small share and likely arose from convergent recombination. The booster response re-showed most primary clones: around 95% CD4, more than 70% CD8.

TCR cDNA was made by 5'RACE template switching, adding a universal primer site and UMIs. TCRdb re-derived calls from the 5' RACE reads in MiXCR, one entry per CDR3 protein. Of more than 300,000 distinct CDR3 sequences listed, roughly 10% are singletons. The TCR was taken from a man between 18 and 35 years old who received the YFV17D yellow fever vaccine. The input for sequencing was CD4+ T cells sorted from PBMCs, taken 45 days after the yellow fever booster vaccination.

CDR3 in amino acids: CASSFQYTDTQYF. In nucleotides, the CDR3 is TGTGCCAGCAGCTTCCAGTACACAGATACGCAGTATTTT. The chain employs TRBV7-9 and TRBJ2-3; unclear D gene. Germline V lookup: CDR1 SEHNR, CDR2 FQNEAQ (reference sequence). The V and J ends lost 3 bases and 2 bases respectively, with 6 bases between them. The CDR3 sequence is 13 residues long.